Presented here are 31 T cell receptor beta chains from one specimen sequenced in a study of cytomegalovirus exposure and HLA in healthy donors. Measured with immunoSEQ multiplex PCR; TCRdb has only the in-frame clones, and not every one. The sample includes about 170,000 clones, roughly 90% of them seen just once. What was sequenced was PBMCs. The receptors were sampled from a woman aged 25 to 39 in good health and CMV-seronegative.

The gene calls are TRBV28 and TRBJ1-3; D is possibly TRBD1 (6 bases). Trimming took off 7 bases at V and 3 bases at J, with 16 bases between the two ends. Per the germline V gene, CDR1 is MDHEN and CDR2 is SYDVKM. The CDR3 totals 15 residues. The CDR3 spells CASTLVRGLGNTIYF. The CDR3 region has the DNA TGTGCCAGCACCCTGGTCCGGGGGCTTGGAAACACCATATATTTT.

J is TRBJ1-1 and V is TRBV5-1; TRBD1 agrees at 8 bases. V gave up 2 bases and J gave up 3 bases; unmatched junction bases: 3. Per the germline V gene, CDR1 is SGHRS and CDR2 is YFSETQ. CDR3 length: 14 amino acids. The chain's CDR3 is CASSFRGRDTEAFF. CDR3 in DNA: TGCGCCAGCAGCTTCAGGGGGCGAGACACTGAAGCTTTCTTT.

The rearrangement links TRBV19 to TRBJ2-1; D gene unclear. Germline V gene data show CDR1 as LNHDA and CDR2 as SQIVND (reference sequence). V was clipped by 4 bases and J by 9 bases, with 13 bases between them. CDR3 length equals 13 residues. The CDR3 spells CASSTGAPSEQFF. In DNA form, the CDR3 reads TGTGCCAGTAGTACTGGTGCACCGTCTGAGCAGTTCTTC.

The chain has TRBV27 and TRBJ2-3; the match to TRBD2 covers 11 bases. The V and J ends lost 4 bases and 0 bases, in that order; junction bases with no gene match: 9. The CDR3 is made up of 18 amino acids. Germline V lookup: CDR1 MNHEY, CDR2 SMNVEV (reference sequence). The CDR3 is CASSSSGTSGTSTDTQYF. The CDR3 bases are TGTGCCAGCAGTTCCTCCGGGACTAGCGGAACTAGCACAGATACGCAGTATTTT.

The V and J genes are TRBV15 and TRBJ2-1; a weak D match, TRBD1 (5 bases). The CDR3 runs 12 residues. CDR1 and CDR2 (germline): LNHNV, YYDKDF (reference sequence). The V gene lost 5 bases and the J gene lost 9 bases, with 11 bases spanning the gap. DNA of the CDR3: TGTGCCACCAGCGGAAAGGGGTTTGAGCAGTTCTTC. Translating gives CATSGKGFEQFF.

The chain links TRBV5-1 to TRBJ1-2; 9 bases fit TRBD1. Trimming at V came to 4 bases and at J to 0 bases, leaving 10 bases not matched to a gene. Germline V gives CDR1 SGHRS, CDR2 YFSETQ. This CDR3 has 17 amino acids. CDR3 coding DNA: TGCGCCAGCAGCACTGGCCCACAGGGGGCTACTAACTATGGCTACACCTTC. It yields the protein CASSTGPQGATNYGYTF.

The rearrangement links TRBV2 to TRBJ2-7, with 10 positions matching TRBD1. Germline CDR1 reads SNHLY; CDR2 reads FYNNEI. The length of the CDR3 is 13 residues. The ends lost 8 bases at V and 5 bases at J; junction bases unmatched: 6. Written as DNA, the CDR3 is TGTGCCAGCCGACGGGACAGGGGTGACGAGCAGTACTTC. Encoded protein: CASRRDRGDEQYF.

The rearrangement links TRBV29-1 to TRBJ1-1; a weak D match, TRBD1 (6 bases). Trimming shortened V by 6 bases and J by 1 base, and 12 bases separated the two germline ends. The germline V gene has CDR1 SQVTM and CDR2 ANQGSEA. This CDR3 comprises 13 residues. The CDR3 reads CSVQGEGNTEAFF. CDR3 DNA sequence: TGCAGCGTACAGGGTGAGGGGAACACTGAAGCTTTCTTT.

The V and J genes are TRBV6-5 and TRBJ1-1; D gene ambiguous. CDR1 is MNHEY, CDR2 SVGAGI, per germline. The CDR3 contains 13 residues. V lost 4 bases to trimming and J lost 1 base, with 7 bases between them. CDR3 DNA: TGTGCCAGCAGTTTTACTGCGAACACTGAAGCTTTCTTT. Translating it yields CASSFTANTEAFF.

The chain combines TRBV19 with TRBJ1-2; maybe TRBD1 (6 bases). CDR3 length: 17 residues. Germline CDR1 LNHDA, CDR2 SQIVND (reference sequence). V was cut by 5 bases and J by 4 bases, with 23 bases left in between. The CDR3 bases are TGTGCCAGTAGTTTTTCCGCCGGGACATCTAGTTCCTATGGCTACACCTTC. The encoded protein is CASSFSAGTSSSYGYTF.

The chain carries TRBV18 and TRBJ2-7; D tentatively fits TRBD1 or TRBD2 (5 bases each). The CDR3 loop spans 13 amino acids. The V gene lost 0 bases and the J gene lost 8 bases, with 11 bases spanning the gap. Germline loops: CDR1 KGHSH, CDR2 LQKENI. The CDR3 nucleotides are TGTGCCAGCTCACCACCCGGGACCCCCAAGCAGTACTTC. Protein product: CASSPPGTPKQYF.

The rearrangement links TRBV27 to TRBJ1-6, with D maybe TRBD1 (5 bases). This CDR3 spans 17 amino acids. V was shortened by 3 bases and J by 2 bases, with 14 bases between the two germline ends. The V gene's germline CDR1 is MNHEY and CDR2 SMNVEV (reference sequence). The CDR3 bases are TGTGCCAGCAGTTTCCGGGGGGTCGACGCCTATAATTCACCCCTCCACTTT. It encodes CASSFRGVDAYNSPLHF.

This clone has more than one count but fewer than ten. The chain has TRBV2 and TRBJ1-1; the D is unclear. CDR1 is SNHLY, CDR2 FYNNEI, per germline. Trimming cost V 5 bases and J 2 bases, with 6 bases left between them. The CDR3 covers 12 residues. CDR3 coding DNA: TGTGCCAGCAGTCTAGTTAACACTGAAGCTTTCTTT. Its translation is CASSLVNTEAFF.

V usage is TRBV29-1 and J usage is TRBJ1-5; 12 nucleotides align to TRBD1. J gave up 7 bases and V 5 bases, and 9 bases lay outside the gene matches. Germline V gene lookup returns CDR1 SQVTM and CDR2 ANQGSEA. The length of the CDR3 is 15 residues. The CDR3 sequence: CSVRGTGGLGQPQHF. Written as DNA, the CDR3 is TGCAGCGTTCGGGGGACAGGGGGCTTGGGACAGCCCCAGCATTTT.

This clone was found a few times. The chain links TRBV2 to TRBJ1-2; 12 nucleotides agree with TRBD1. The CDR3 runs to 15 residues. Germline assignment: CDR1 SNHLY and CDR2 FYNNEI. V gave up 8 bases and J gave up 6 bases; unmatched junction bases: 10. Here the CDR3 DNA reads TGTGCCAGCGGAGGGACAGGGGGCGCGGGTGATGGCTACACCTTC. Translated, it gives CASGGTGGAGDGYTF.

The genes are TRBV19 and TRBJ2-1; 8 nucleotides match TRBD2. Germline V gene data show CDR1 as LNHDA and CDR2 as SQIVND (reference sequence). With 5 bases clipped from V and 6 bases from J, the junction kept 3 bases outside the gene matches. There are 13 residues in the CDR3. CDR3 nucleotides: TGTGCCAGTAGTCCCGGGACTAGCAATGAGCAGTTCTTC. Translation gives CASSPGTSNEQFF.

The chain carries TRBV15 and TRBJ2-5; tentative D call: TRBD2 (7 bases). Trimming pared 1 base from V and 1 base from J, leaving 13 bases between. CDR1 and CDR2 (germline): LNHNV, YYDKDF (reference sequence). The CDR3 has 16 amino acids. The CDR3 nucleotides read TGTGCCACCAGCAGAGGGGGGGGCGAATTCCAAGAGACCCAGTACTTC. It specifies CATSRGGGEFQETQYF.

This rearrangement joins TRBV2 to TRBJ1-4, with D unclear. CDR3 size: 16 residues. Per germline, CDR1 SNHLY and CDR2 FYNNEI. The V and J ends lost 7 bases and 5 bases respectively, with 20 bases between them. The CDR3 protein is CASILFGRRTNEKLFF. The CDR3 DNA sequence: TGTGCCAGCATCCTCTTCGGACGGAGGACCAATGAAAAACTGTTTTTT. Based on the CDR3 plus reference TRBV2 and TRBJ1-4, the full variable domain is EPEVTQTPSHQVTQMGQEVILRCVPISNHLYFYWYRQILGQKVEFLVSFYNNEISEKSEIFDDQFSVERPDGSNFTLKIRSTKLEDSAMYFCASILFGRRTNEKLFFGSGTQLSVL.

This chain connects TRBV27 to TRBJ1-2; D is unclear. Deletions cut 8 bases from V and 13 bases from J, with 20 bases between. The V gene's germline CDR1 is MNHEY and CDR2 SMNVEV (reference sequence). The CDR3 is 12 residues long. CDR3 nucleotides: TGTGCCAGCGGCTTTCTGGCCCGATCCTCCACCTTC. Protein product: CASGFLARSSTF.

The chain uses TRBV4-2 and TRBJ2-7, with 7 positions matching TRBD1. CDR1 and CDR2 (germline): LGHNA, YNFKEQ. The CDR3 extends over 16 amino acids. Losses at the gene ends were 1 base for V and 0 bases for J; bases not matched to a gene: 6. In nucleotides, the CDR3 is TGTGCCAGCAGCCAAGGGACAGGCGATAGCTCCTACGAGCAGTACTTC. Protein product: CASSQGTGDSSYEQYF.

V usage is TRBV19 and J usage is TRBJ2-7; a possible D gene is TRBD1 (6 bases). CDR1 is LNHDA, CDR2 SQIVND, per germline (reference sequence). The CDR3 is made up of 14 amino acids. The V and J ends lost 1 base and 5 bases respectively, with 12 bases between them. CDR3 region: CASSIGPYRDEQYF. The CDR3 bases are TGTGCCAGTAGTATAGGACCCTACAGGGACGAGCAGTACTTC.

The V gene is TRBV6-4, the J gene TRBJ1-5; maybe TRBD1 (6 bases). Trimming removed 1 base from V and 3 bases from J, with 10 bases in between. This CDR3 region has 15 residues. Germline CDR1 MRHNA, CDR2 SNTAGT. This CDR3 is CASSDFSGVNQPQHF. CDR3 in DNA: TGTGCCAGCAGTGACTTCTCAGGGGTCAATCAGCCCCAGCATTTT.

The chain combines TRBV6-5 with TRBJ2-7; no clear D gene. The V gene's germline CDR1 is MNHEY and CDR2 SVGAGI. The V gene lost 0 bases and the J gene lost 6 bases, with 12 bases spanning the gap. The CDR3 extends over 14 amino acids. The CDR3 here is CASSYSTAASEQYF. In DNA, the CDR3 is TGTGCCAGCAGTTACTCAACTGCTGCCTCCGAGCAGTACTTC.

The chain carries TRBV18 and TRBJ2-2; unclear D gene. V dropped 2 bases and J dropped 0 bases, with 10 bases sitting between them. The CDR3 sequence is 16 residues long. Germline V gene sequence: CDR1 KGHSH, CDR2 LQKENI. Written as DNA, the CDR3 is TGTGCCAGCTCACCATGGCAGGCCTCGAACACCGGGGAGCTGTTTTTT. Its protein product is CASSPWQASNTGELFF.

V is TRBV5-1 and J is TRBJ2-3; 7 bases line up with TRBD1. The germline CDR1 and CDR2 sequences are SGHRS and YFSETQ. The CDR3 covers 16 residues. The junction had 11 bases not matched to a gene; V was cut back by 4 bases and J by 3 bases. The CDR3 DNA is TGCGCCAGCAGCACCGGGACAGTCCCACGGACAGATACGCAGTATTTT. It translates to CASSTGTVPRTDTQYF.

The chain employs TRBV27 and TRBJ1-1; 7 nucleotides align to TRBD1. The CDR3 runs to 13 residues. Germline assignment: CDR1 MNHEY and CDR2 SMNVEV (reference sequence). V lost 5 bases, J lost 4 bases, and 4 bases stayed unmatched. Here the CDR3 DNA reads TGTGCCAGCAGTCAGGGGGTTGGCACTGAAGCTTTCTTT. Encoded protein: CASSQGVGTEAFF.

The genes are TRBV7-8 and TRBJ1-2; no reliable D call. Germline CDR1 is SGHVS and CDR2 is FQNEAQ. The CDR3 is 17 amino acids. The ends were cut back, 0 bases at V and 7 bases at J, with 21 bases in the middle. CDR3 nucleotides: TGTGCCAGCAGCTTAGCTGATTTTCGCCACGGGAGAAGTGGCTACACCTTC. It specifies CASSLADFRHGRSGYTF.

The chain uses TRBV5-5 and TRBJ2-7; TRBD2 matches at 7 bases. The CDR3 consists of 14 residues. V was clipped by 4 bases and J by 3 bases; unmatched bases: 7. Germline CDR1 is SGHKS and CDR2 is YYEKEE (reference sequence). CDR3 sequence (DNA): TGTGCCAGCAGCCATGGACTAGGTGGCTACGAGCAGTACTTC. This sequence encodes CASSHGLGGYEQYF.

The chain uses TRBV5-1 and TRBJ2-2; D remains ambiguous. The CDR3 runs to 16 residues. V lost 0 bases and J lost 0, with 9 bases in between. In germline, CDR1 is SGHRS, CDR2 YFSETQ. For the CDR3, the DNA is TGCGCCAGCAGCTTGGTGGGGAACGCGAACACCGGGGAGCTGTTTTTT. It translates to CASSLVGNANTGELFF.

V and J are TRBV5-1 and TRBJ1-3; 7 bases are a match to TRBD1. Trimming removed 0 bases from V and 3 bases from J; junction bases left unmatched: 6. CDR3 size: 16 residues. Germline V CDR1 and CDR2: SGHRS, YFSETQ. This chain's CDR3 is CASSLEGATYGNTIYF. In nucleotides, the CDR3 is TGCGCCAGCAGCTTGGAGGGGGCGACTTATGGAAACACCATATATTTT.

Worth noting for this clone: Additional DNA sequences in this sample encode the identical CDR3. The genes are TRBV5-1 and TRBJ2-7; 9 positions agree with TRBD1. Germline V gene data show CDR1 as SGHRS and CDR2 as YFSETQ. This CDR3 region has 14 residues. The trim removed 4 bases at V and 0 bases at J, leaving 2 bases unmatched. This chain's CDR3 is CASSPGQGSYEQYF. The CDR3 region has the DNA TGCGCCAGCAGCCCGGGACAGGGCTCCTACGAGCAGTACTTC. The variable domain in full, with the rest retrieved from reference TRBV5-1 and TRBJ2-7, is KAGVTQTPRYLIKTRGQQVTLSCSPISGHRSVSWYQQTPGQGLQFLFEYFSETQRNKGNFPGRFSGRQFSNSRSEMNVSTLELGDSALYLCASSPGQGSYEQYFGPGTRLTVT.